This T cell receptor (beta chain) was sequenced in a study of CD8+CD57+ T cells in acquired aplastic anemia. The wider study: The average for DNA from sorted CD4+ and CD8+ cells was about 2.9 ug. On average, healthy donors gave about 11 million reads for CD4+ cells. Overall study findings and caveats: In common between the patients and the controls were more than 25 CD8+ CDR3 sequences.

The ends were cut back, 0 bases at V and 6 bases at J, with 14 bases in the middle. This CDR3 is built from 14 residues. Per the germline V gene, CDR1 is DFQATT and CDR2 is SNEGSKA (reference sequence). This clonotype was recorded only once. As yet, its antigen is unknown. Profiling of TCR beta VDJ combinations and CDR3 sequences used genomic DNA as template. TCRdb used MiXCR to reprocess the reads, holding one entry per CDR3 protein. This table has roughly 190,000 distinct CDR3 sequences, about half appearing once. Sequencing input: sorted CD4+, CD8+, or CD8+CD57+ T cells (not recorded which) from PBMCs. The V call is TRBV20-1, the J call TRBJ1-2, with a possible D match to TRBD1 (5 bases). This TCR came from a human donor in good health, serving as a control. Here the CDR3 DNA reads TGCAGTGCTAGAGATCAGTACAGGAAACATGGCTACACCTTC. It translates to CSARDQYRKHGYTF.